This TCR beta chain was recovered during a study of OX40 agonist ivuxolimab in advanced cancers. The overall study: Partial responses were achieved by three patients, of whom one had hepatocellular carcinoma and two had cutaneous melanoma. Study observations and caveats: Averaging showed that CD8+ T cells had more expanded clones than CD4+ did.

The CDR3 runs to 14 residues. Germline V gene lookup returns CDR1 MNHEY and CDR2 SVGAGI. The ends were cut back, 6 bases at V and 3 bases at J, with 12 bases in the middle. With respect to this clone: Its antigen is not identified.

Some clones are missing from TCRdb's copy, which holds only in-frame ones; the method was immunoSEQ multiplex PCR. Counted here are about 40,000 clones, approximately 90% occurring once; the ten biggest clones make up roughly 9.8%. The chain joins TRBV6-5 to TRBJ2-1; the D gene could be TRBD1 or TRBD2 (5 bases each). This specimen was CD4+ or CD8+ T cells sorted from blood, taken in a trial of the OX40 agonist ivuxolimab. This clonotype originated in an adult with an advanced solid tumor such as melanoma, head and neck, liver or kidney cancer. The DNA of the CDR3 is TGTGCCAGCAGCATCGGGGACGTCTACAATGAGCAGTTCTTC. Its protein is CASSIGDVYNEQFF.